Presented here are 30 T cell receptor beta chains from one specimen sequenced in a study of shared clonotypes between healthy human individuals. The naive CD8 fraction comprised CD45RO-negative cells positively selected for CCR7 and excluded terminally differentiated effector memory CD45RA+ cells. TCRdb's copy holds only in-frame clones and misses some; the assay was immunoSEQ multiplex PCR. The data show more than 2 million clones, approximately 94% seen once. Sample: naive CD8+ T cells sorted from blood. Receptor source: a man aged 18-30 years in good health.

This clone has just one count. CDR3 coding DNA: TGTGCCATCAACCCGGGACAGGGACCCTATGGCTACACCTTC. Translated: CAINPGQGPYGYTF. The J gene is TRBJ1-2, the V gene TRBV10-3; TRBD1 matches 9 bases. V was pared by 7 bases and J by 4 bases, with 7 bases of the junction left unmatched. Germline assignment: CDR1 ENHRY and CDR2 SYGVKD. The CDR3 is 14 residues long.

V is TRBV5-4 and J is TRBJ2-7, with D perhaps matching TRBD1 (5 bases). The CDR3 runs 15 residues. Germline V gives CDR1 SGHNT, CDR2 YYREEE (reference sequence). The ends were cut back, 4 bases at V and 0 bases at J, with 14 bases in the middle. CDR3 bases: TGTGCCAGCAGCCCGTCTCAGGGAACCTCCTACGAGCAGTACTTC. Protein: CASSPSQGTSYEQYF.

The rearrangement links TRBV19 to TRBJ1-4; TRBD1 matches 7 bases. Germline V gene lookup returns CDR1 LNHDA and CDR2 SQIVND (reference sequence). V lost 4 bases and J lost 2; bases outside the gene matches: 4. This CDR3 region has 15 residues. The CDR3 reads CASSRLTGTNEKLFF. The CDR3 nucleotides read TGTGCCAGTAGTAGGCTGACAGGGACTAATGAAAAACTGTTTTTT.

CDR3 nucleotide sequence: TGTGCCACCACAGGGGATTATAATTCACCCCTCCACTTT. Translated, it gives CATTGDYNSPLHF. The V call is TRBV7-9, the J call TRBJ1-6, with 7 nucleotides matching TRBD1. CDR1 and CDR2 (germline): SEHNR, FQNEAQ (reference sequence). There are 13 residues in the CDR3. With V trimmed by 10 bases and J by 4 bases, 4 bases remained unmatched.

This clone was seen once. In nucleotides, the CDR3 is TGTGCCAGCAGCCAGGGGACCGGGGGAAAACTGTTTTTT. Its translation: CASSQGTGGKLFF. V usage is TRBV7-8 and J usage is TRBJ1-4, with D possibly being TRBD1 (6 bases). This CDR3 has 13 amino acids. V lost 5 bases to trimming and J lost 10 bases, with 14 bases between them. The V gene's germline CDR1 is SGHVS and CDR2 FQNEAQ. The complete variable domain, with remaining parts taken from reference TRBV7-8 and TRBJ1-4, reads GAGVSQSPRYKVAKRGQDVALRCDPISGHVSLFWYQQALGQGPEFLTYFQNEAQLDKSGLPSDRFFAERPEGSVSTLKIQRTQQEDSAVYLCASSQGTGGKLFFGSGTQLSVL.

The J gene is TRBJ2-7, the V gene TRBV27, with 7 bases lining up with TRBD2. V gave up 5 bases and J gave up 0 bases; unmatched junction bases: 10. Germline V gene data show CDR1 as MNHEY and CDR2 as SMNVEV (reference sequence). The CDR3 is made up of 16 amino acids. CDR3 nucleotide sequence: TGTGCCAGCAGTCCCTCAGCGGGAAGCCACTCCTACGAGCAGTACTTC. Translation: CASSPSAGSHSYEQYF.

On this clone: This sample also contains other DNA sequences that code for the same CDR3. The rearrangement links TRBV7-2 to TRBJ2-7, with 7 bases matching TRBD1. CDR3 length: 13 residues. The V segment lost 1 base and the J segment 3 bases; nucleotides outside the gene matches: 0. Germline CDR1 reads SGHTA; CDR2 reads FQGNSA. CDR3: CASSLDRGYEQYF. In DNA form, the CDR3 reads TGTGCCAGCAGCTTAGACAGGGGCTACGAGCAGTACTTC.

The chain has TRBV5-3 and TRBJ1-2; D possibly corresponds to TRBD1 (5 bases). TRBV5-3 is an open reading frame whose function is uncertain. V was pared by 4 bases and J by 0 bases, with 13 bases between. This CDR3 is built from 15 residues. The CDR3 spells CARSPEDKSNYGYTF. CDR3 DNA: TGTGCCAGAAGCCCAGAGGACAAGTCTAACTATGGCTACACCTTC.

The chain joins TRBV7-9 to TRBJ2-7, with D hard to call. The CDR3 runs to 11 residues. Germline V gene sequence: CDR1 SEHNR, CDR2 FQNEAQ (reference sequence). Trimming removed 8 bases at V and 3 bases at J, with 8 bases between. The CDR3 DNA reads as TGTGCCAGCGGTATATTCTACGAGCAGTACTTC. It translates to CASGIFYEQYF.

The rearrangement joins TRBV5-1 to TRBJ2-5; D gene uncertain. Germline V lookup: CDR1 SGHRS, CDR2 YFSETQ. Trimming pared 5 bases from V and 5 bases from J, leaving 4 bases between. This CDR3 spans 10 amino acids. The CDR3 sequence: CASRRETQYF. The CDR3 DNA reads TGCGCCAGCAGAAGGGAGACCCAGTACTTC.

The chain has TRBV6-1 and TRBJ2-7; D call uncertain. The V gene lost 0 bases and the J gene lost 2 bases, with 23 bases spanning the gap. Per germline, CDR1 MNHNS and CDR2 SASEGT. CDR3 length: 19 residues. Here the CDR3 reads CASSEAVWGTRGRPYEQYF. The CDR3 DNA reads TGTGCCAGCAGTGAAGCCGTATGGGGTACACGAGGTAGGCCCTACGAGCAGTACTTC.

The chain carries TRBV4-1 and TRBJ2-1; a weak D match, TRBD1 (6 bases). Trimming took 1 base from V and 12 from J, leaving 28 bases between them. Germline V gene data show CDR1 as MGHRA and CDR2 as YSYEKL. CDR3 length: 18 amino acids. CDR3 sequence: CASSQGITPTGNLNGQFF. CDR3 DNA sequence: TGCGCCAGCAGCCAAGGGATCACGCCAACAGGGAACCTCAACGGGCAGTTCTTC.

The chain combines TRBV10-3 with TRBJ1-1; 8 bases line up with TRBD1. V lost 3 bases to trimming and J lost 0 bases; unmatched junction nucleotides: 9. Per germline, CDR1 ENHRY and CDR2 SYGVKD. This CDR3 is built from 17 residues. Here the CDR3 DNA reads TGTGCCATCAGTGACAGTTTCGGGACAGGACTGAACACTGAAGCTTTCTTT. It translates to CAISDSFGTGLNTEAFF.

The chain combines TRBV7-8 with TRBJ1-6; a weak D match, TRBD1 (5 bases). CDR1 is SGHVS, CDR2 FQNEAQ, per germline. V gave up 1 base and J gave up 11 bases, with 12 bases separating them. This CDR3 is built from 14 residues. The CDR3 region has the DNA TGTGCCAGCAGCTTAGGTTCGGGGCGAACACCCCTCCACTTT. This encodes CASSLGSGRTPLHF. The whole variable domain, remainder taken from reference TRBV7-8 and TRBJ1-6, is GAGVSQSPRYKVAKRGQDVALRCDPISGHVSLFWYQQALGQGPEFLTYFQNEAQLDKSGLPSDRFFAERPEGSVSTLKIQRTQQEDSAVYLCASSLGSGRTPLHFGNGTRLTVT.

The chain couples TRBV4-1 to TRBJ2-4; no clear D. This CDR3 comprises 12 residues. V lost 4 bases and J 5 bases, leaving 6 bases between the germline ends. Germline CDR1 MGHRA, CDR2 YSYEKL. The CDR3 loop reads CASSRDQNIQYF. CDR3 DNA sequence: TGCGCCAGCAGCCGAGACCAAAACATTCAGTACTTC.

The chain couples TRBV7-9 to TRBJ2-1; 7 nucleotides agree with TRBD1. CDR1 and CDR2 (germline): SEHNR, FQNEAQ (reference sequence). This CDR3 spans 13 amino acids. Unmatched junction bases numbered 8, after V lost 1 base and J lost 14 bases. The CDR3 region is CASSLDQDRLEFF. CDR3 sequence (DNA): TGTGCCAGCAGCTTAGATCAGGACAGGTTGGAGTTCTTC. The entire variable domain, with the rest obtained from reference TRBV7-9 and TRBJ2-1, is as follows: DTGVSQNPRHKITKRGQNVTFRCDPISEHNRLYWYRQTLGQGPEFLTYFQNEAQLEKSRLLSDRFSAERPKGSFSTLEIQRTEQGDSAMYLCASSLDQDRLEFFGPGTRLTVL.

Concerning this clone itself: This sample also contains other DNA sequences that code for the same CDR3. This chain connects TRBV5-1 to TRBJ1-1; D gene unclear. The ends were cut back, 0 bases at V and 2 bases at J, with 5 bases in the middle. This CDR3 contains 13 residues. CDR1 and CDR2 from the germline V gene are SGHRS and YFSETQ. The CDR3 DNA sequence: TGCGCCAGCAGCTTGGCCGCCAACACTGAAGCTTTCTTT. This encodes CASSLAANTEAFF.

The chain employs TRBV15 and TRBJ1-5; D remains ambiguous. Germline values: CDR1 LNHNV, CDR2 YYDKDF (reference sequence). The CDR3 totals 17 residues. The germline V and J ends were trimmed by 3 bases and 4 bases, with 19 bases remaining between them. CDR3 residues: CATSRNPLGVGNQPQHF. The CDR3 nucleotides are TGTGCCACCAGCAGGAATCCCCTGGGCGTCGGGAATCAGCCCCAGCATTTT.

The chain joins TRBV27 to TRBJ2-5; 8 bases fit TRBD2. Germline values: CDR1 MNHEY, CDR2 SMNVEV (reference sequence). The V segment lost 3 bases and the J segment 9 bases; nucleotides outside the gene matches: 15. The CDR3 has 16 amino acids. The CDR3 loop is CASSFSGVPEEGAQYF. In DNA form, the CDR3 reads TGTGCCAGCAGTTTTAGCGGGGTACCCGAAGAGGGAGCCCAGTACTTC.

The V call is TRBV7-6, the J call TRBJ1-1, with D perhaps TRBD1 (5 bases). Trimming removed 6 bases from V and 5 bases from J, with 13 bases in between. This CDR3 spans 13 amino acids. Germline assignment: CDR1 SGHVS and CDR2 FNYEAQ. For the CDR3, the DNA is TGTGCCAGCAGTCCTTATGGACAAACTGAAGCTTTCTTT. This codes for CASSPYGQTEAFF.

The chain uses TRBV20-1 and TRBJ2-5; no clear D. The V end lost 6 bases, the J end lost 9 bases, and 5 bases lay between the germline ends. The CDR3 is made up of 8 amino acids. The germline gives CDR1 DFQATT, CDR2 SNEGSKA (reference sequence). The CDR3, as DNA: TGCAGTGCGGACCCCCAGTACTTC. The encoded protein is CSADPQYF.

The V and J genes are TRBV5-6 and TRBJ1-2; the D is unclear. With 5 bases removed from V and 8 bases from J, the gap between germline ends came to 16 bases. In germline, CDR1 is SGHDT, CDR2 YYEEEE. CDR3 length: 13 residues. CDR3 protein: CASSTPPVLGYTF. DNA of the CDR3: TGTGCCAGCAGTACTCCGCCGGTACTCGGCTACACCTTC.

V usage is TRBV9 and J usage is TRBJ2-5; tentatively, D is TRBD1 (5 bases). The germline V gene encodes CDR1 SGDLS and CDR2 YYNGEE. The CDR3 consists of 14 residues. Trimming shortened V by 6 bases and J by 4 bases, and 16 bases separated the two germline ends. This CDR3 is CASTMGYRGETQYF. The CDR3 DNA follows: TGTGCCAGCACCATGGGGTATAGGGGAGAGACCCAGTACTTC.

The V call is TRBV7-2, the J call TRBJ2-7; D gene ambiguous. The CDR3 has 15 amino acids. Germline CDR1 reads SGHTA; CDR2 reads FQGNSA. V shed 2 bases and J shed 3 bases, with 14 bases lying between them. CDR3 in amino acids: CASSLSVNGDYEQYF. In DNA, the CDR3 is TGTGCCAGCAGCTTAAGTGTGAATGGGGACTACGAGCAGTACTTC. Full variable domain (outside the CDR3, taken from reference TRBV7-2 and TRBJ2-7): GAGVSQSPSNKVTEKGKDVELRCDPISGHTALYWYRQSLGQGLEFLIYFQGNSAPDKSGLPSDRFSAERTGGSVSTLTIQRTQQEDSAVYLCASSLSVNGDYEQYFGPGTRLTVT.

J is TRBJ2-5 and V is TRBV7-9, with TRBD2 matching 7 bases. The CDR3 spans 14 residues. Germline V gene data show CDR1 as SEHNR and CDR2 as FQNEAQ (reference sequence). The junction had 8 bases not matched to a gene; V was cut back by 5 bases and J by 5 bases. CDR3 in amino acids: CASSPSGGFETQYF. The CDR3 region has the DNA TGTGCCAGCAGCCCTTCGGGGGGTTTTGAGACCCAGTACTTC.

The chain employs TRBV25-1 and TRBJ2-2; no clear D gene. The CDR3 runs to 13 residues. The V and J ends lost 2 bases and 1 base respectively, with 2 bases between them. Germline V lookup: CDR1 MGHDK, CDR2 SYGVNS. For the CDR3, the DNA is TGTGCCAGCAGTGAACTGAACACCGGGGAGCTGTTTTTT. Encoded protein: CASSELNTGELFF.

The chain links TRBV13 to TRBJ1-2; 7 bases are shared with TRBD1. The germline V gene has CDR1 PRHDT and CDR2 FYEKMQ (reference sequence). The CDR3 totals 14 residues. The ends lost 5 bases at V and 5 bases at J; junction bases unmatched: 8. This CDR3 reads CASSPEQGWYGYTF. CDR3 sequence (DNA): TGTGCCAGCAGCCCAGAACAGGGGTGGTATGGCTACACCTTC.

The chain employs TRBV11-2 and TRBJ1-1; TRBD1 matches 10 bases. Germline CDR1 reads SGHAT; CDR2 reads FQNNGV. This CDR3 region has 15 residues. Trimming at V came to 5 bases and at J to 4 bases, leaving 7 bases not matched to a gene. CDR3 nucleotide sequence: TGTGCCAGCAGCGAAACCGGGACAGGGGTCACTGAAGCTTTCTTT. Translation gives CASSETGTGVTEAFF.

The chain has TRBV2 and TRBJ1-4; no clear D gene. V dropped 2 bases and J dropped 0 bases, with 7 bases sitting between them. From germline, CDR1 is SNHLY and CDR2 FYNNEI. The CDR3 spans 15 residues. For the CDR3, the DNA is TGTGCCAGCAGTGAATGGACTACAACTAATGAAAAACTGTTTTTT. Translation gives CASSEWTTTNEKLFF. The whole variable domain, filled in from reference TRBV2 and TRBJ1-4, reads EPEVTQTPSHQVTQMGQEVILRCVPISNHLYFYWYRQILGQKVEFLVSFYNNEISEKSEIFDDQFSVERPDGSNFTLKIRSTKLEDSAMYFCASSEWTTTNEKLFFGSGTQLSVL.

The V gene is TRBV21-1, the J gene TRBJ2-7; the table's TRBD1 call for D was not verified on the DNA. TRBV21-1 is labeled a pseudogene. The CDR3 is 13 amino acids. This chain's CDR3 is CASRKQGSHEQYF. CDR3 nucleotides: TGTGCCAGCAGGAAACAGGGAAGTCACGAGCAGTACTTC.